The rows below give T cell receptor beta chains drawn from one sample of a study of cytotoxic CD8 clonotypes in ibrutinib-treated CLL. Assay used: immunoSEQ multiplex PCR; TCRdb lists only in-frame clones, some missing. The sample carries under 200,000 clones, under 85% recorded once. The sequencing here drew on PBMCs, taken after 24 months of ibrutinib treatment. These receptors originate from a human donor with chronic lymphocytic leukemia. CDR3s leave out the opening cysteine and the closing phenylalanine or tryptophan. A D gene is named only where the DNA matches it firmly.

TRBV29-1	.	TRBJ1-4	TAGARGEKLF
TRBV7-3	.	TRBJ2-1	ASSFQFSSTSESSYNEQF
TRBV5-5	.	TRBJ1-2	ASSLRRDGYT
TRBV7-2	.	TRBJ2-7	ASSLVSGYEQY
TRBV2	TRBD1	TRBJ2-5	ASLGQGLYQETQY
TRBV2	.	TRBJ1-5	ASSQDRNNQPQH
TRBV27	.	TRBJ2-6	ASSVGTVRANVLT
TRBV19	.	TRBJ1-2	ATGGTSNYGYT
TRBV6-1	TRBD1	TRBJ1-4	ASSETGGRGEKLF
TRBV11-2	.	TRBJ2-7	ASSSSGLYEQY
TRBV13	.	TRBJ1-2	ASSPGTGDYGYT
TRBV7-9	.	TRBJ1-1	ASSPNDRLNTEAF
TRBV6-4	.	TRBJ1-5	ASSPSGVVHQPQH
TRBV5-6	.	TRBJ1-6	ASRRGRGSPLH
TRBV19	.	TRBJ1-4	ASSIRSGTNEKLF
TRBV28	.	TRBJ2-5	ASISRGRETQY
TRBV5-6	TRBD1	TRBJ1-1	ASRSDRGVVNTEAF
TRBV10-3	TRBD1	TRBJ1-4	ATAVGTGGEKLF
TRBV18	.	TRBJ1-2	ASSPPWLANYGYT
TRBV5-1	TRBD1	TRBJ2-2	ASSLERVQGYTGELF
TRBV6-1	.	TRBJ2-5	ASTPGPDLETQY
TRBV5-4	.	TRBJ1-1	ASSLSQNTEAF
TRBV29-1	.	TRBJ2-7	SVGTRGGLGVYEQY
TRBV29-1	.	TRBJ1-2	SVEEKRRVYGYT
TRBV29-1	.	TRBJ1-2	SVEATGSTVGGYGYT
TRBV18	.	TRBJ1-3	ASSLNRDPGNTIY
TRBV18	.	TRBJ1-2	ASSPPARESGGYT
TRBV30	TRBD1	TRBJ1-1	AWGGQGMNTEAF
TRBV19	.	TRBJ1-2	ASTPPGFNYGYT
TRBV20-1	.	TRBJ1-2	STFNYGYT
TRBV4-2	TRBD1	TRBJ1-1	ASSPGSGTGFEAF
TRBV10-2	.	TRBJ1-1	ASSELGGLDTEAF
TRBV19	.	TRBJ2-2	ASSIDAKPNTGELF
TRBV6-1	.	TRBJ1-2	ASSDGNNYGYT
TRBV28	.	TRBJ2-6	ASSRLDASGANVLT
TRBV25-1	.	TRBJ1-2	ASSGSSGYGYT
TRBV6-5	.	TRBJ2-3	ASSYSAYSTDTQY
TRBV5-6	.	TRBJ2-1	ASSPPAGFVYEQF
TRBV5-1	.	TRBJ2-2	ASSLAGVAGELF
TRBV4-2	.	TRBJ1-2	ASSQEKGPVYGYT
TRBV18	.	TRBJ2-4	ASSVDHLPLPY
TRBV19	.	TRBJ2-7	ATRVGGAYEQY
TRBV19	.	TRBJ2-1	ASRAGLQGPGNEQF
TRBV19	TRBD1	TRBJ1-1	ASSSQGPTEAF
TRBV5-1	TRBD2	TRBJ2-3	ASSSGSSGATDTQY
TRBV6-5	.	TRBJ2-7	ASKSRGWSYEQY
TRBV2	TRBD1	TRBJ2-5	ASSTDRGRGETQY
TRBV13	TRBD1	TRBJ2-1	ASSSRQGHEQF
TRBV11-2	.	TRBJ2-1	ASSLGPKRGEQF
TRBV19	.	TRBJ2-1	ASRWETRGGEQF
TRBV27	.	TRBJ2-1	ASSLTGLPVEQF
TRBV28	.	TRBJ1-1	ASSSRPTGTPNTEAF
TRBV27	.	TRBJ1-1	ASRRVNRNTEAF
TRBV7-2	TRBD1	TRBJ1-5	ASSSGQGRWGNQPQH
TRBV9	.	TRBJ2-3	ASSVAGGRTQY
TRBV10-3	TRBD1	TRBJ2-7	AISEWGQFYEQY
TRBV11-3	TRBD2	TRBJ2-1	ASSRRASGASNEQF
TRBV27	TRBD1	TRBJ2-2	ASSPLQGVDTGELF
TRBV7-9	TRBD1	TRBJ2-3	ASSLGDRQGDTQY
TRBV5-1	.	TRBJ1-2	ASSRTDSNYGYT